The clone carrying this T cell receptor beta chain has at least ten counts. The target antigen is unknown. Every sequencing run returned over 190 million TCR-beta sequences, which were derived from 15-18 subjects. TCRdb reprocessed the 5' RACE reads via MiXCR and lists one record per CDR3 protein. The profile shows some 65,000 distinct CDR3 sequences, 4.1% of them singletons. The sample originates from a study of neurological immune-mediated disorders. General study points: No expanded-clone CDR3 amino acid sequence recurred across subjects, suggesting private TCR-beta repertoires. The repertoires of 18 of 34 multiple sclerosis patients fell into one related-CDR3 cluster (a possible signature) under phylogenetic grouping.

Germline assignment: CDR1 DFQATT and CDR2 SNEGSKA (reference sequence). V gave up 1 base and J gave up 1 base, with 16 bases separating them. The CDR3 spans 16 residues. The unsorted libraries were produced from 2 million PBMCs held at -80 C. This TCR came from a middle-aged man with multiple sclerosis. Material for sequencing was PBMCs. The V gene is TRBV20-1, the J gene TRBJ1-1; a weak D match, TRBD1 (5 bases). The chain's CDR3 is CSARGMGGDRNTEAFF. The DNA for the CDR3 is TGCAGTGCTAGAGGGATGGGGGGGGACCGGAACACTGAAGCTTTCTTT.